The next 18 T cell receptor beta chains were all read from a single sample in a study of blood T cell repertoires in COVID-19. The assay was immunoSEQ multiplex PCR, and TCRdb's table has in-frame clones only and misses some. The sample lists more than 200,000 clones; roughly 82% were seen once. Input material: peripheral blood. These TCRs come from a middle-aged woman who had recovered from COVID-19.

The chain employs TRBV28 and TRBJ2-7, with TRBD1 matching over 9 bases. The CDR3 runs 14 residues. The J segment lost 4 bases and the V segment lost 6 bases, leaving 7 bases of the junction unmatched. Germline V gene data show CDR1 as MDHEN and CDR2 as SYDVKM. The CDR3 coding sequence is TGTGCCAGCAGCCCTTTGGACAGGGGTTACGAGCAGTACTTC. Translated: CASSPLDRGYEQYF.

The genes are TRBV28 and TRBJ1-3; tentatively, D is TRBD1 (6 bases). The V gene's germline CDR1 is MDHEN and CDR2 SYDVKM. The V end was cut by 2 bases, the J end by 0 bases, with 14 bases between. The CDR3 is made up of 17 amino acids. The CDR3 DNA reads TGTGCCAGCAGTTTAATTGGGACAACCGGCTCTGGAAACACCATATATTTT. Translated: CASSLIGTTGSGNTIYF.

The V and J genes are TRBV20-1 and TRBJ1-2; D unresolved. Germline CDR1 DFQATT, CDR2 SNEGSKA (reference sequence). The CDR3 totals 11 residues. V was cut by 2 bases and J by 8 bases, with 9 bases left in between. DNA of the CDR3: TGCAGTGCTAGATTCGATGAGGGCTACACCTTC. Its translation is CSARFDEGYTF.

The chain uses TRBV10-1 and TRBJ2-3; 8 bases fit TRBD2. The CDR3 extends over 15 amino acids. The V gene end was trimmed by 2 bases and the J gene end by 3 bases; junction bases not matched to a gene: 4. CDR1 and CDR2 (germline): WNHNN, SYGVQD (reference sequence). CDR3 in DNA: TGCGCCAGCAGTGAGGGTAGCGGGGTGACAGATACGCAGTATTTT. It encodes CASSEGSGVTDTQYF.

This clone appeared once. The V gene is TRBV9, the J gene TRBJ2-3, with D perhaps TRBD2 (6 bases). Germline CDR1 SGDLS, CDR2 YYNGEE. The CDR3 sequence is 14 residues long. V was pared by 3 bases and J by 4 bases, with 12 bases between. For the CDR3, the DNA is TGTGCCAGCAGCGCACAGCCGGGAGCAGATACGCAGTATTTT. Translating it yields CASSAQPGADTQYF.

The CDR3 region has the DNA TGTGCCAGCCGGGACAGCGAATATAGCAATCAGCCCCAGCATTTT. Protein sequence: CASRDSEYSNQPQHF. The chain couples TRBV6-6 to TRBJ1-5, with 7 positions matching TRBD1. The CDR3 totals 15 residues. CDR1 MNHNY and CDR2 SVGAGI come from the germline V gene (reference sequence). Trimming at V came to 8 bases and at J to 0 bases, leaving 7 bases not matched to a gene.

This rearrangement joins TRBV7-9 to TRBJ2-7; the D gene is possibly TRBD1 (5 bases). CDR3 length equals 13 residues. CDR1 is SEHNR and CDR2 is FQNEAQ in the germline V gene (reference sequence). V was cut by 5 bases and J by 2 bases, with 10 bases left in between. DNA for the CDR3: TGTGCCAGCAGCCGAAGGGGTCCCTACGAGCAGTACTTC. This gives the protein CASSRRGPYEQYF.

The chain links TRBV19 to TRBJ2-5, with TRBD2 as a possible D gene (5 bases). The V gene lost 4 bases and the J gene lost 1 base, with 13 bases spanning the gap. The CDR3 totals 15 residues. Germline V CDR1 and CDR2: LNHDA, SQIVND (reference sequence). The CDR3 reads CASSTQRQVQETQYF. In DNA form, the CDR3 reads TGTGCCAGTAGTACCCAGCGGCAGGTCCAAGAGACCCAGTACTTC. Full variable domain (rest looked up from reference TRBV19 and TRBJ2-5): DGGITQSPKYLFRKEGQNVTLSCEQNLNHDAMYWYRQDPGQGLRLIYYSQIVNDFQKGDIAEGYSVSREKKESFPLTVTSAQKNPTAFYLCASSTQRQVQETQYFGPGTRLLVL.

A note on this clone: The sample contains more than one DNA sequence encoding this CDR3. This chain joins TRBV19 and TRBJ2-7; weak D call: TRBD1 (5 bases). Deletions cut 2 bases from V and 3 bases from J, with 26 bases between. Germline V gives CDR1 LNHDA, CDR2 SQIVND (reference sequence). The CDR3 is 19 amino acids. CDR3 residues: CASSIRSQGFDPIGYEQYF. Here the CDR3 DNA reads TGTGCCAGTAGTATAAGGAGCCAGGGTTTTGATCCCATTGGCTACGAGCAGTACTTC.

The gene calls are TRBV10-3 and TRBJ2-5; D remains unclear. The V gene's germline CDR1 is ENHRY and CDR2 SYGVKD. The CDR3 is 12 residues long. The V and J ends lost 6 bases and 4 bases respectively, with 9 bases between them. CDR3 sequence: CAISQNSETQYF. The DNA of the CDR3 is TGTGCCATCAGCCAGAATTCAGAGACCCAGTACTTC.

The genes are TRBV7-2 and TRBJ2-1; 7 bases align to TRBD1. CDR1 and CDR2 from the germline V gene are SGHTA and FQGNSA. The J segment lost 6 bases and the V segment lost 1 base, leaving 3 bases of the junction unmatched. The CDR3 sequence is 14 residues long. The CDR3 DNA sequence: TGTGCCAGCAGCTTAGGGGGACAGTTCAATGAGCAGTTCTTC. Protein sequence: CASSLGGQFNEQFF.

The genes are TRBV4-3 and TRBJ2-5; maybe TRBD2 (6 bases). The CDR3 runs to 17 residues. Germline assignment: CDR1 LGHNA and CDR2 YSLEER. The V and J ends lost 0 bases and 3 bases respectively, with 17 bases between them. The CDR3 nucleotides are TGCGCCAGCAGCCAAGATTGGAGGGTGCCAGGGAAAGAGACCCAGTACTTC. Translating it yields CASSQDWRVPGKETQYF.

This clone was counted once. V is TRBV5-5 and J is TRBJ1-6, with 7 bases identical to TRBD1. Per germline, CDR1 SGHKS and CDR2 YYEKEE (reference sequence). The CDR3 is made up of 16 amino acids. Trimming at V came to 0 bases and at J to 6 bases, leaving 6 bases not matched to a gene. The CDR3 region has the DNA TGTGCCAGCAGCTTGGCCGGAGGGGGCGGTAATTCACCCCTCCACTTT. Residues: CASSLAGGGGNSPLHF.

The chain joins TRBV4-3 to TRBJ2-4, with 8 bases identical to TRBD1. The germline gives CDR1 LGHNA, CDR2 YSLEER. After removal of 0 bases from V and 6 bases from J, the junction contained 13 bases not matched to a gene. This CDR3 has 18 amino acids. The CDR3 loop reads CASSQDVPTGDSGNIQYF. In DNA, the CDR3 is TGCGCCAGCAGCCAAGATGTACCGACAGGGGATTCAGGAAACATTCAGTACTTC.

This chain joins TRBV3-1 (or the pseudogene TRBV3-2) and TRBJ1-6; possibly TRBD1 for D (6 bases). Trimming shortened V by 0 bases and J by 6 bases, and 15 bases separated the two germline ends. CDR3 length: 17 amino acids. Germline CDR1 LGHDT, CDR2 YNNKEL (reference sequence). For the CDR3, the DNA is TGTGCCAGCAGCCAAGAGGTGGGGGCCAACCTTAATTCACCCCTCCACTTT. Its protein is CASSQEVGANLNSPLHF.

The chain uses TRBV3-1 (or the pseudogene TRBV3-2) and TRBJ2-2; maybe TRBD2 (5 bases). V lost 1 base and J 3 bases, leaving 12 bases between the germline ends. Germline values: CDR1 LGHDT, CDR2 YNNKEL (reference sequence). The CDR3 sequence is 16 residues long. CDR3 sequence (DNA): TGTGCCAGCAGCCAAGTCGGGGTATCGGACACCGGGGAGCTGTTTTTT. It is translated as CASSQVGVSDTGELFF.

V and J are TRBV3-1 (or the pseudogene TRBV3-2) and TRBJ1-4; a weak D match, TRBD1 (6 bases). The V gene's germline CDR1 is LGHDT and CDR2 YNNKEL (reference sequence). This CDR3 contains 19 residues. Trimming removed 0 bases at V and 3 bases at J, with 20 bases between. DNA of the CDR3: TGTGCCAGCAGCCAAGAGCCCCGAGGGGGGGCGGTGTCTAATGAAAAACTGTTTTTT. Translating gives CASSQEPRGGAVSNEKLFF.

The chain joins TRBV30 to TRBJ2-1; possible D gene TRBD1, 6 bases. The germline V and J ends were trimmed by 3 bases and 8 bases, with 8 bases remaining between them. The CDR3 is 11 residues long. Germline V gene sequence: CDR1 GTSNPN, CDR2 SVGIG (reference sequence). The CDR3 region has the DNA TGTGCCTGGAGGACAGGCCATGAGCAGTTCTTC. Its translation is CAWRTGHEQFF.